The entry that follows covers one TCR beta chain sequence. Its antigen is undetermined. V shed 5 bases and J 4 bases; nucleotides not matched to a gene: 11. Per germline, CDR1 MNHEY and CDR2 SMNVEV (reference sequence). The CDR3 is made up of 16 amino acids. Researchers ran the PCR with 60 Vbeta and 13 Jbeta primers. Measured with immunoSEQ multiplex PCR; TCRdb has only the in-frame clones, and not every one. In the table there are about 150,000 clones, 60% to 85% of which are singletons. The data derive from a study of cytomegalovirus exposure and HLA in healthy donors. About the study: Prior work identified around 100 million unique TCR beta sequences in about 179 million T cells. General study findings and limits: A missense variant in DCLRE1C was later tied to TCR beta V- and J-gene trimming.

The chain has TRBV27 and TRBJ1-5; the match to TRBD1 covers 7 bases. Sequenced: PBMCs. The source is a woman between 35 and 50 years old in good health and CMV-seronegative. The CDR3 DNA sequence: TGTGCCAGCAGTCCCTCCGGGACAGCCTTTAATCAGCCCCAGCATTTT. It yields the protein CASSPSGTAFNQPQHF.